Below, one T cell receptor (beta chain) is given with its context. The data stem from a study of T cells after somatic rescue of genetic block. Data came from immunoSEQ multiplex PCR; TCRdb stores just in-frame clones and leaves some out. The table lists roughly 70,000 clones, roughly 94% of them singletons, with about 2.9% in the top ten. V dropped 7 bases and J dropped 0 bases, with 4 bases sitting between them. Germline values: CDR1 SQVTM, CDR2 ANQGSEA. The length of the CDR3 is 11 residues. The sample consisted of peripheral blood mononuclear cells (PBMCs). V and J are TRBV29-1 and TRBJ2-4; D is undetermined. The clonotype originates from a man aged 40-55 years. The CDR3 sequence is CSGLAKNIQYF. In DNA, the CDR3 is TGCAGCGGACTAGCCAAAAACATTCAGTACTTC.